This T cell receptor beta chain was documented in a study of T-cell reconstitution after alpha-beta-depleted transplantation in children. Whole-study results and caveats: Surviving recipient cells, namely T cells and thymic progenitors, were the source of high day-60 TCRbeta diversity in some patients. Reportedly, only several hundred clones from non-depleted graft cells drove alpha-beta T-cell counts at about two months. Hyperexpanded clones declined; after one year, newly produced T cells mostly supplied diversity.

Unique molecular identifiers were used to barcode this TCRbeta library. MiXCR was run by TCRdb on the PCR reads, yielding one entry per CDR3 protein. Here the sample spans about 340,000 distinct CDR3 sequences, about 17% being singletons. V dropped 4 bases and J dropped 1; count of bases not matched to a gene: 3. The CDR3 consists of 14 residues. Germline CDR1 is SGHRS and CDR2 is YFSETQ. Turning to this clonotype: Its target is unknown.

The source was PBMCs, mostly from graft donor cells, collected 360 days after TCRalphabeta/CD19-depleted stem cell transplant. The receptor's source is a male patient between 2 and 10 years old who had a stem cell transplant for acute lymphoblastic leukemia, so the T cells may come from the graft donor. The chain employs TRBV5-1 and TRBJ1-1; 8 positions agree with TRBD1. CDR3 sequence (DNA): TGCGCCAGCAGCGACAGGGGCGAGAACACTGAAGCTTTCTTT. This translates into CASSDRGENTEAFF.